The next 18 T cell receptor beta chains were all read from a single sample in a study of radiotherapy plus CTLA-4 blockade in lung cancer. Profiled with immunoSEQ multiplex PCR; TCRdb holds only in-frame clones, not every one. The sample includes 52,000 or so clones, approximately 82% of them seen just once. The specimen was peripheral blood, collected from a patient treated with radiotherapy plus ipilimumab. These receptors came from a human donor with non-small cell lung cancer whose response to radiotherapy plus ipilimumab could not be evaluated.

The V gene is TRBV18, the J gene TRBJ1-1, with a possible D match to TRBD1 (6 bases). Germline-derived CDR1 and CDR2 are KGHSH and LQKENI. V dropped 5 bases and J dropped 3 bases, with 16 bases sitting between them. This CDR3 spans 15 amino acids. CDR3 DNA: TGTGCCAGCTCAACCACCCGGGGGGCGTACACTGAAGCTTTCTTT. Residues: CASSTTRGAYTEAFF.

Regarding this clone: Within the sample, other DNA sequences also encode this same CDR3. The chain uses TRBV30 and TRBJ2-5; 12 nucleotides match TRBD2. Trimming took 1 base from V and 5 from J; bases not matched to a gene: 5. This CDR3 has 15 residues. CDR1 GTSNPN and CDR2 SVGIG come from the germline V gene (reference sequence). The CDR3 spells CAWSGLAGVGETQYF. The CDR3 nucleotides read TGTGCCTGGAGTGGACTAGCGGGGGTGGGGGAGACCCAGTACTTC.

CDR3 coding DNA: TGTGCCTGGAACCTCCTCCCGTGGGTCGGGGACACTGAAGCTTTCTTT. It translates to CAWNLLPWVGDTEAFF. V usage is TRBV30 and J usage is TRBJ1-1, with D hard to call. CDR1 GTSNPN and CDR2 SVGIG come from the germline V gene (reference sequence). The CDR3 is made up of 16 amino acids. Trimming removed 4 bases at V and 3 bases at J, with 21 bases between.

The V gene is TRBV5-4, the J gene TRBJ2-5; D is perhaps TRBD2 (6 bases). The J call is doubtful: the DNA matches TRBJ2-7 better. Germline CDR1 is SGHNT and CDR2 is YYREEE (reference sequence). The CDR3 loop spans 16 amino acids. CDR3 loop: CASSLEGTGALYEQYF. CDR3 sequence (DNA): TGTGCCAGCAGCTTGGAGGGGACGGGAGCCTTGTACGAGCAGTACTTC.

The V and J genes are TRBV5-4 and TRBJ1-1, with a tentative D call TRBD1 (6 bases). In germline, CDR1 is SGHNT, CDR2 YYREEE (reference sequence). The CDR3 has 15 amino acids. The germline V and J ends were trimmed by 0 bases and 5 bases, with 14 bases remaining between them. The CDR3 spells CASSLDAGGQTEAFF. CDR3 DNA: TGTGCCAGCAGCTTGGACGCGGGGGGGCAGACTGAAGCTTTCTTT.

This clone was seen only a few times. Other DNA sequences from this sample encode an identical CDR3 as well. The chain uses TRBV19 and TRBJ1-5; D is uncertain. Trimming shortened V by 6 bases and J by 0 bases, and 6 bases separated the two germline ends. Germline loops: CDR1 LNHDA, CDR2 SQIVND (reference sequence). CDR3 size: 13 residues. DNA for the CDR3: TGTGCCAGTAGCCTAAATAGCAATCAGCCCCAGCATTTT. Its protein product is CASSLNSNQPQHF.

This clone appeared once. This CDR3 is CASTLDRSTDTQYF. The CDR3 DNA reads as TGCGCCAGCACTCTAGACCGCAGCACAGATACGCAGTATTTT. The gene calls are TRBV5-1 and TRBJ2-3; D ambiguous. Per the germline V gene, CDR1 is SGHRS and CDR2 is YFSETQ. The V end was cut by 6 bases, the J end by 0 bases, with 11 bases between. This CDR3 has 14 amino acids.

This chain uses TRBV11-2 with TRBJ2-7, with TRBD2 matching over 8 bases. The V segment lost 0 bases and the J segment 0 bases; nucleotides outside the gene matches: 7. Germline V gene lookup returns CDR1 SGHAT and CDR2 FQNNGV. This CDR3 region has 17 residues. The CDR3 spells CASSLEGLAGNSYEQYF. DNA for the CDR3: TGTGCCAGCAGCTTAGAGGGCTTAGCGGGGAACTCCTACGAGCAGTACTTC.

This clone has just one count. This rearrangement joins TRBV29-1 to TRBJ1-1; D is ambiguous. V gave up 4 bases and J gave up 1 base, with 10 bases separating them. Germline V lookup: CDR1 SQVTM, CDR2 ANQGSEA. This CDR3 contains 13 residues. The CDR3 here is CSVGVKQNTEAFF. The CDR3 coding sequence is TGCAGCGTTGGCGTCAAGCAGAACACTGAAGCTTTCTTT.

This clone has more than one count but fewer than ten. The chain recombines TRBV4-1 with TRBJ2-1; the D is unclear. CDR3 length: 13 residues. The germline CDR1 and CDR2 sequences are MGHRA and YSYEKL. Trimming stripped 4 bases from V and 7 bases from J, with 11 bases between. The chain's CDR3 is CASSPSLWNEQFF. For the CDR3, the DNA is TGCGCCAGCAGCCCCTCACTCTGGAATGAGCAGTTCTTC.

This chain connects TRBV19 to TRBJ2-4; D gene ambiguous. CDR1 and CDR2 (germline): LNHDA, SQIVND (reference sequence). Trimming took off 3 bases at V and 0 bases at J, with 15 bases between the two ends. The CDR3 is 17 residues long. The CDR3 nucleotides read TGTGCCAGTAGTATTCGGCTCAGGTCCCTAGCCAAAAACATTCAGTACTTC. It translates to CASSIRLRSLAKNIQYF.

The chain carries TRBV25-1 and TRBJ1-5; D unresolved. The CDR3 length is 16 residues. Looked up from germline, CDR1 is MGHDK and CDR2 is SYGVNS. The ends were cut back, 2 bases at V and 3 bases at J, with 14 bases in the middle. The CDR3 nucleotides read TGTGCCAGCAGTGAAACGGGAACCTGGGACAATCAGCCCCAGCATTTT. Its protein product is CASSETGTWDNQPQHF.

This chain connects TRBV19 to TRBJ1-6; D is unresolved. V was cut by 4 bases and J by 0 bases, with 10 bases left in between. The CDR3 has 16 amino acids. Germline values: CDR1 LNHDA, CDR2 SQIVND (reference sequence). CDR3 sequence (DNA): TGTGCCAGTAGTAGCGAAGAAACCTCCTATAATTCACCCCTCCACTTT. This encodes CASSSEETSYNSPLHF.

The V and J genes are TRBV7-9 and TRBJ2-2, with D unclear. Trimming removed 1 base at V and 6 bases at J, with 3 bases between. CDR1 is SEHNR and CDR2 is FQNEAQ in the germline V gene (reference sequence). The CDR3 spans 12 residues. The CDR3 reads CASSLVSGELFF. In DNA, the CDR3 is TGTGCCAGCAGCTTAGTCTCCGGGGAGCTGTTTTTT.

This rearrangement joins TRBV9 to TRBJ2-7, with D possibly matching TRBD1 (6 bases). V lost 3 bases, J lost 2 bases, and 12 bases lay in between. The CDR3 covers 14 residues. The germline V gene has CDR1 SGDLS and CDR2 YYNGEE. The CDR3 reads CASSEDSATYEQYF. The CDR3, as DNA: TGTGCCAGCAGCGAGGACAGCGCGACCTACGAGCAGTACTTC.

This chain joins TRBV5-6 and TRBJ1-2; 9 nucleotides agree with TRBD1. The ends lost 4 bases at V and 4 bases at J; junction bases unmatched: 2. Germline V CDR1 and CDR2: SGHDT, YYEEEE. The CDR3 extends over 13 amino acids. The CDR3 region has the DNA TGTGCCAGCAGCATGGACAGGGGCTATGGCTACACCTTC. This gives the protein CASSMDRGYGYTF.

The chain joins TRBV5-1 to TRBJ2-1; 9 nucleotides agree with TRBD2. The V and J ends lost 6 bases and 8 bases, in that order; junction bases with no gene match: 15. The CDR3 totals 16 residues. CDR1 and CDR2 from the germline V gene are SGHRS and YFSETQ. The CDR3 reads CASTSGSGGSSDEQFF. CDR3 DNA: TGCGCCAGCACCTCGGGCAGCGGGGGGTCTAGCGATGAGCAGTTCTTC.

CDR3 residues: CASSSGLAGGGHNEQFF. DNA of the CDR3: TGTGCCAGCAGCTCGGGACTAGCGGGCGGGGGCCACAATGAGCAGTTCTTC. The chain carries TRBV11-2 and TRBJ2-1; 12 bases agree with TRBD2. CDR3 length equals 17 residues. Trimming removed 4 bases from V and 5 bases from J; junction bases left unmatched: 9. CDR1 SGHAT and CDR2 FQNNGV come from the germline V gene.